These T cell receptor beta chains were read from a single sample in a study of blood T cell repertoires in COVID-19. Using immunoSEQ multiplex PCR, the repertoire was profiled, and TCRdb retains in-frame clones only, with some absent. The sample gives 52,000 or so clones, approximately 90% of which show up once; around 2.7% is in the top ten. Sequencing used peripheral blood. The source of these receptors is a man older than 75 with acute or convalescent COVID-19. CDR3s include the opening cysteine and the closing phenylalanine or tryptophan. Fields, in order: D gene, clone size, V gene, J gene, CDR3 DNA, CDR3 protein. D genes are given only for firm matches. Not all rows give a size; the values are once, few, many and, for expanded clones, a class.

NA	NA	TRBV2	TRBJ1-5	TGTGCCAGCAGAAGAACAGGGAACAACAATCAGCCCCAGCATTTT	CASRRTGNNNQPQHF
TRBD1	once	TRBV4-3	TRBJ2-5	TGCGCCAGCAGCCTAGGACAGGCAGCTAAAGAGACCCAGTACTTC	CASSLGQAAKETQYF
NA	NA	TRBV5-8	TRBJ2-1	TGTGCCAGCAGCTTGGTCGGGACACTTACAATGAAGCAGTTCTTC	CASSLVGTLTMKQFF
NA	NA	TRBV5-4	TRBJ2-5	TGTGCCAGCAGCCATGGCCCCAACCAAGAGACCCAGTACTTC	CASSHGPNQETQYF
TRBD1	NA	TRBV10-1	TRBJ1-1	TGCGCCACCCGCTTGGACAGGGCGATGAACACTGAAGCTTTCTTT	CATRLDRAMNTEAFF
TRBD2	NA	TRBV5-1	TRBJ2-2	TGCGCCAGCACCCCGGGGGGAGACACCGGGGAGCTGTTTTTT	CASTPGGDTGELFF
TRBD2	NA	TRBV11-3	TRBJ2-1	TGTGCCAGCAGCTTGGAGACTAGCGGGGGGGCTTATGAGCAGTTCTTC	CASSLETSGGAYEQFF
NA	NA	TRBV10-3	TRBJ1-1	TGTGCCATCAGTGCGGTCATGAACACTGAAGCTTTCTTT	CAISAVMNTEAFF
NA	NA	TRBV7-2	TRBJ1-6	TGTGCCAGCAGCTTAGGAACAGGGACTAATTCACCCCTCCACTTT	CASSLGTGTNSPLHF
TRBD2	NA	TRBV7-9	TRBJ2-1	TGTGCCAGCAGCTTAGTCGGACTAGCGATAAACAATGAGCAGTTCTTC	CASSLVGLAINNEQFF
TRBD1	NA	TRBV9	TRBJ1-1	TGTGCCAGCAGCGTAGGGGGACAGGGGGCGACTGAAGCTTTCTTT	CASSVGGQGATEAFF
TRBD1	few	TRBV19	TRBJ1-5	TGTGCCAGTAGGTCTGCCGACAGGGGGGCCCATCAGCCCCAGCATTTT	CASRSADRGAHQPQHF
NA	NA	TRBV25-1	TRBJ1-6	TGTGCCAGCAGTAACCAGGGCAATAATTCACCCCTCCACTTT	CASSNQGNNSPLHF
TRBD1	NA	TRBV5-8	TRBJ1-4	TGTGCCAGCAGCCCTCCCAGGGGGCGCTATGAAAAACTGTTTTTT	CASSPPRGRYEKLFF
NA	NA	TRBV18	TRBJ2-7	TGTGCCAGCTCACCACCAGGGGCTCTGTCCTACGAGCAGTACTTC	CASSPPGALSYEQYF
NA	NA	TRBV11-2	TRBJ1-2	TGTGCCAGCAGCCCTACAGGCTCGAGGATCTATGGCTACACCTTC	CASSPTGSRIYGYTF
TRBD1	once	TRBV4-1	TRBJ1-3	TGCGCCAGCAGCCAGTTCGACAGGGATAGACGCAACACCATATATTTT	CASSQFDRDRRNTIYF
TRBD1	few	TRBV19	TRBJ2-3	TGTGCCAGTAGTAGGACAGGGATAAGGACAGATACGCAGTATTTT	CASSRTGIRTDTQYF
NA	NA	TRBV2	TRBJ2-3	TGTGCCAGCAGTTACCTACGGGATACGCAGTATTTT	CASSYLRDTQYF
NA	NA	TRBV15	TRBJ2-5	TGTGCCACCAGCAGGGCCATCCAAGAGACCCAGTACTTC	CATSRAIQETQYF
TRBD2	few	TRBV5-1	TRBJ2-1	TGCGCCAGCAGCTTGTCTAGCGGGGGTTCCTACAATGAGCAGTTCTTC	CASSLSSGGSYNEQFF
TRBD1	NA	TRBV3-1/TRBV3-2	TRBJ1-4	TGTGCCAGCAGCCAAGTGTTGACAGGGGCGAATGAAAAACTGTTTTTT	CASSQVLTGANEKLFF
NA	NA	TRBV30	TRBJ2-2	TGTGCCTGGAGTGTTCAGGGTCCGGACACCGGGGAGCTGTTTTTT	CAWSVQGPDTGELFF
TRBD1	once	TRBV10-3	TRBJ2-7	TGTGCCATCAGTGAGTCGAGGACAGGGGGGTACGAGCAGTACTTC	CAISESRTGGYEQYF